Each of the 11 T cell receptor beta chains below was sequenced from the same sample in a study of blood T cells in healthy people across ages. With a J-beta primer mix and a sample-barcoded 5' primer, a second PCR ran about 7 to 12 cycles. TCRdb ran MiXCR on the 5' RACE reads and lists one entry per CDR3 protein. The top ten hold 3% to 4% of the sample, which has about 560,000 distinct CDR3 sequences, about 27% seen once. The sample was also linked to a second study, of T cells of mothers and their children.

Sequences were obtained from blood. The receptors originated from a boy aged 2-9 years in good health.

In its sample, this clonotype was seen a few times. V and J are TRBV4-2 and TRBJ1-2; D gene ambiguous. CDR3 size: 11 residues. Trimming cost V 0 bases and J 8 bases, with 4 bases left between them. Germline CDR1 and CDR2: LGHNA and YNFKEQ. CDR3 coding DNA: TGTGCCAGCAGCCAAGAGTGGGGCTACACCTTC. This translates into CASSQEWGYTF.

The genes are TRBV19 and TRBJ2-2, with TRBD2 as a possible D gene (5 bases). The CDR3 totals 15 residues. Trimming took 3 bases from V and 4 from J, leaving 12 bases between them. Germline CDR1 is LNHDA and CDR2 is SQIVND (reference sequence). The CDR3: CASSITDSATGELFF. For the CDR3, the DNA is TGTGCCAGTAGTATCACGGACTCAGCCACCGGGGAGCTGTTTTTT. Full variable domain (missing parts from reference TRBV19 and TRBJ2-2): DGGITQSPKYLFRKEGQNVTLSCEQNLNHDAMYWYRQDPGQGLRLIYYSQIVNDFQKGDIAEGYSVSREKKESFPLTVTSAQKNPTAFYLCASSITDSATGELFFGEGSRLTVL.

This chain links TRBV2 with TRBJ1-1, with D perhaps matching TRBD1 (6 bases). The CDR3 has 13 residues. Trimming took off 4 bases at V and 7 bases at J, with 13 bases between the two ends. CDR1 is SNHLY and CDR2 is FYNNEI in the germline V gene. The CDR3 reads CASSGQGGGEAFF. CDR3 DNA sequence: TGTGCCAGCAGTGGACAAGGGGGAGGTGAAGCTTTCTTT.

A few counts support this clonotype. The gene calls are TRBV5-1 and TRBJ2-2; D is perhaps TRBD2 (5 bases). From germline, CDR1 is SGHRS and CDR2 YFSETQ. Trimming cost V 1 base and J 6 bases, with 13 bases left between them. CDR3 size: 15 residues. CDR3 sequence (DNA): TGCGCCAGCAGCTTGTCCAGCGGTACCTCCGGGGAGCTGTTTTTT. It codes for CASSLSSGTSGELFF.

Ten or more counts support this clonotype. In nucleotides, the CDR3 is TGCGCCAGCAGCTTGGACTGGGGATATGGCTACACCTTC. It is translated as CASSLDWGYGYTF. This sequence joins TRBV5-1 and TRBJ1-2; no clear D. This CDR3 has 13 residues. The V gene lost 0 bases and the J gene lost 5 bases, with 8 bases spanning the gap. Germline-derived CDR1 and CDR2 are SGHRS and YFSETQ.

V gene TRBV6-1 combines with J gene TRBJ2-3, with 9 bases aligning to TRBD1. V was pared by 6 bases and J by 6 bases, with 16 bases of the junction left unmatched. Germline V lookup: CDR1 MNHNS, CDR2 SASEGT. This CDR3 is 17 amino acids long. The CDR3 protein is CASSEGFGTGYRDTQYF. DNA for the CDR3: TGTGCCAGCAGCGAGGGATTCGGGACAGGGTACCGGGATACGCAGTATTTT.

The rearrangement links TRBV12-3 or TRBV12-4 to TRBJ2-5; possible D gene TRBD1, 6 bases. This CDR3 has 14 residues. Trimming pared 6 bases from V and 5 bases from J, leaving 16 bases between. CDR3 sequence: CASSMGRGTETQYF. CDR3 bases: TGTGCCAGCAGCATGGGTAGGGGGACGGAGACCCAGTACTTC.

The chain carries TRBV5-1 and TRBJ1-1; D ambiguous. Germline CDR1 and CDR2: SGHRS and YFSETQ. Trimming shortened V by 5 bases and J by 7 bases, and 12 bases separated the two germline ends. The CDR3 consists of 12 residues. The CDR3 nucleotides are TGCGCCAGCAGGCTTCTTTCGAATGAAGCTTTCTTT. This gives the protein CASRLLSNEAFF.

The J gene is TRBJ1-6, the V gene TRBV12-5; D gene unclear. V shed 4 bases and J shed 5 bases, with 15 bases lying between them. CDR1 is LGHNT, CDR2 FRNRAP, per germline. The CDR3 spans 16 residues. The CDR3 DNA sequence: TGTGCTAGTGGTTCCGCCTCCAGTTTTAATAATTCACCCCTCCACTTT. This gives the protein CASGSASSFNNSPLHF. Combining the CDR3 with reference TRBV12-5 and TRBJ1-6 gives the whole variable domain DARVTQTPRHKVTEMGQEVTMRCQPILGHNTVFWYRQTMMQGLELLAYFRNRAPLDDSGMPKDRFSAEMPDATLATLKIQPSEPRDSAVYFCASGSASSFNNSPLHFGNGTRLTVT.

The CDR3 sequence is CSAQQLLNTEAFF. CDR3 in DNA: TGCAGTGCCCAACAGCTTCTGAACACTGAAGCTTTCTTT. V is TRBV20-1 and J is TRBJ1-1; D is unclear. Trimming took 6 bases from V and 0 from J, leaving 11 bases between them. Germline values: CDR1 DFQATT, CDR2 SNEGSKA (reference sequence). The CDR3 extends over 13 amino acids.

The V call is TRBV5-1, the J call TRBJ2-2; D gene ambiguous. CDR3 size: 12 residues. V lost 7 bases, J lost 1 base, and 5 bases lay in between. Germline V CDR1 and CDR2: SGHRS, YFSETQ. CDR3 sequence reads: CASGRNTGELFF. For the CDR3, the DNA is TGCGCCAGCGGCAGGAACACCGGGGAGCTGTTTTTT.